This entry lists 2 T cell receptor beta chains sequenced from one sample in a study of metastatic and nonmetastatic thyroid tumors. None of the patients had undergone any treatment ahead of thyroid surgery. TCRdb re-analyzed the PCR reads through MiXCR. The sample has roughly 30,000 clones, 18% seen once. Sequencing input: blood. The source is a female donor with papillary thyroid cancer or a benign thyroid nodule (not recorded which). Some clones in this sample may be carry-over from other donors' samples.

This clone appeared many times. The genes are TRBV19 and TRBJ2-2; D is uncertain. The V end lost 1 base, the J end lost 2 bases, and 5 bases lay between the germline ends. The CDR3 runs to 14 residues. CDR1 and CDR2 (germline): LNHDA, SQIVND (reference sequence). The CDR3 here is CASSIGFNTGELFF. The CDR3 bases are TGTGCCAGTAGTATAGGATTCAACACCGGGGAGCTGTTTTTT.

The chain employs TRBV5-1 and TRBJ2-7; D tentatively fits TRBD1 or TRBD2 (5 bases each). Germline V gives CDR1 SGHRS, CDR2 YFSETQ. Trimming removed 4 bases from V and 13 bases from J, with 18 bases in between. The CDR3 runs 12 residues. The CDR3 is CASSDEGYSSYF. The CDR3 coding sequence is TGCGCCAGCAGCGACGAGGGGTACTCTTCTTACTTC.